This TCR beta chain was recorded in a study of cytotoxic CD8 clonotypes in ibrutinib-treated CLL. The CDR3 covers 14 residues. Germline V gives CDR1 SNHLY, CDR2 FYNNEI. V lost 7 bases to trimming and J lost 6 bases; unmatched junction nucleotides: 10. This clone occurred a few times. Its specificity is not known. Libraries were prepared by immunoSEQ multiplex PCR; TCRdb keeps only in-frame clonotypes and omits some of them. The table has 68,000 or so clones, around 68% seen once. Broader study findings: Clonality showed a rise at ibrutinib response that reversed toward baseline at progression.

Sequencing used PBMCs, obtained after 12 months of ibrutinib treatment. This chain links TRBV2 with TRBJ1-2; the match to TRBD1 covers 8 bases. The source of this sequence is a human donor with chronic lymphocytic leukemia. The CDR3 sequence: CASTLSGQGNGYTF. CDR3 DNA: TGTGCCAGCACCCTATCAGGACAGGGCAATGGCTACACCTTC. Together with reference TRBV2 and TRBJ1-2, the CDR3 gives the full variable domain: EPEVTQTPSHQVTQMGQEVILRCVPISNHLYFYWYRQILGQKVEFLVSFYNNEISEKSEIFDDQFSVERPDGSNFTLKIRSTKLEDSAMYFCASTLSGQGNGYTFGSGTRLTVV.